The rows below give T cell receptor beta chains drawn from one sample of a study of shared clonotypes between healthy human individuals. This table comes from immunoSEQ multiplex PCR, and its TCRdb copy is limited to in-frame clones, with some not included. Found here are roughly 530,000 clones, almost 97% of them singletons; the top ten hold approximately 0.062%. What was sequenced was naive CD4+ T cells sorted from blood. The receptor source for this set is a woman aged 25 to 39 in good health. CDR3s include the opening cysteine and the closing phenylalanine or tryptophan. The order of the fields is J gene, V gene, D gene, clone size, CDR3 protein, CDR3 DNA. D genes are given only for firm matches. The size field is filled for only some rows; it gives once, few, many or a size class.

J: TRBJ2-1; V: TRBV15; D: -; size: -; CDR3: CATSRAQELPYNEQFF; DNA: TGTGCCACCAGCAGAGCACAGGAGTTACCCTACAATGAGCAGTTCTTC
J: TRBJ2-1; V: TRBV2; D: -; size: -; CDR3: CASSEALLPRRGNEQFF; DNA: TGTGCCAGCAGTGAAGCACTCCTTCCCCGCAGAGGCAATGAGCAGTTCTTC
J: TRBJ2-2; V: TRBV28; D: -; size: -; CDR3: CASSFWGYTGELFF; DNA: TGTGCCAGCAGTTTTTGGGGCTACACCGGGGAGCTGTTTTTT
J: TRBJ1-1; V: TRBV12-2; D: -; size: -; CDR3: CASRPKGQGWEMNTEAFF; DNA: TGTGCAAGTCGCCCGAAGGGACAGGGTTGGGAAATGAACACTGAAGCTTTCTTT
J: TRBJ2-1; V: TRBV2; D: -; size: -; CDR3: CASGQESSYNEQFF; DNA: TGTGCCAGCGGCCAGGAGTCCTCCTACAATGAGCAGTTCTTC
J: TRBJ2-7; V: TRBV28; D: -; size: -; CDR3: CASSGGTSRFLSYEQYF; DNA: TGTGCCAGCAGTGGCGGGACAAGTCGCTTTCTCTCCTACGAGCAGTACTTC
J: TRBJ1-1; V: TRBV5-4; D: TRBD1; size: -; CDR3: CASSSADRGLTEAFF; DNA: TGTGCCAGCAGCTCAGCCGACAGGGGGCTGACTGAAGCTTTCTTT
J: TRBJ2-5; V: TRBV19; D: -; size: -; CDR3: CASSSSGLETQYF; DNA: TGTGCCAGTAGTAGTTCAGGGTTGGAGACCCAGTACTTC
J: TRBJ1-6; V: TRBV2; D: -; size: once; CDR3: CASSEAGQDNSPLHF; DNA: TGTGCCAGCAGTGAAGCGGGGCAGGATAATTCACCCCTCCACTTT
J: TRBJ2-6; V: TRBV4-1; D: TRBD1; size: -; CDR3: CASSQGGQTRLTF; DNA: TGCGCCAGCAGCCAAGGGGGACAGACGAGGCTGACTTTC
J: TRBJ2-5; V: TRBV6-1; D: TRBD1; size: -; CDR3: CASSQQGAGETQYF; DNA: TGTGCCAGCAGTCAACAGGGGGCCGGGGAGACCCAGTACTTC
J: TRBJ1-3; V: TRBV18; D: -; size: -; CDR3: CASFKTGLSGNTIYF; DNA: TGTGCCAGCTTTAAAACAGGCCTCTCTGGAAACACCATATATTTT
J: TRBJ2-2; V: TRBV5-6; D: -; size: -; CDR3: CASSLARAWTGELFF; DNA: TGTGCCAGCAGCTTGGCGAGGGCGTGGACCGGGGAGCTGTTTTTT
J: TRBJ2-7; V: TRBV5-1; D: TRBD2; size: -; CDR3: CASSSGLAGGRDEQYF; DNA: TGCGCCAGCAGCTCGGGACTAGCGGGAGGAAGGGACGAGCAGTACTTC
J: TRBJ2-7; V: TRBV5-1; D: -; size: once; CDR3: CASSFGGTSYEQYF; DNA: TGCGCCAGCAGCTTCGGCGGGACCTCCTACGAGCAGTACTTC
J: TRBJ1-5; V: TRBV19; D: -; size: -; CDR3: CASRIQAGWNQPQHF; DNA: TGTGCCAGTAGAATTCAGGCGGGATGGAATCAGCCCCAGCATTTT
J: TRBJ2-7; V: TRBV21-1; D: -; size: -; CDR3: CASSVSIPGQGAPYEQYF; DNA: TGTGCCAGCTCCGTATCTATCCCGGGACAGGGCGCACCCTACGAGCAGTACTTC
J: TRBJ1-3; V: TRBV28; D: -; size: -; CDR3: CASSSSGVSSGNTIYF; DNA: TGTGCCAGCAGTTCCTCAGGGGTGAGCTCTGGAAACACCATATATTTT
J: TRBJ1-1; V: TRBV5-6; D: -; size: -; CDR3: CASSSEANTEAFF; DNA: TGTGCCAGCAGCTCTGAAGCTAACACTGAAGCTTTCTTT
J: TRBJ2-5; V: TRBV28; D: TRBD2; size: -; CDR3: CASHLAGGETQYF; DNA: TGTGCCAGCCATTTAGCGGGAGGAGAGACCCAGTACTTC
J: TRBJ1-4; V: TRBV25-1; D: -; size: -; CDR3: CASSSSWVNEKLFF; DNA: TGTGCCAGCAGCTCAAGTTGGGTTAATGAAAAACTGTTTTTT
J: TRBJ2-7; V: TRBV19; D: -; size: -; CDR3: CASRSGFYEQYF; DNA: TGTGCCAGTAGGTCAGGGTTCTACGAGCAGTACTTC
J: TRBJ2-1; V: TRBV12-2; D: -; size: -; CDR3: CASRLQVGGDEQFF; DNA: TGTGCAAGTCGCCTACAGGTAGGTGGCGATGAGCAGTTCTTC
J: TRBJ1-1; V: TRBV5-1; D: TRBD1; size: once; CDR3: CASSWSPTGRLERTEAFF; DNA: TGCGCCAGCAGCTGGAGTCCGACAGGGCGGCTAGAACGCACTGAAGCTTTCTTT
J: TRBJ2-5; V: TRBV5-1; D: -; size: once; CDR3: CASSLAGAGQETQYF; DNA: TGCGCCAGCAGCTTGGCGGGTGCAGGGCAAGAGACCCAGTACTTC
J: TRBJ2-7; V: TRBV5-6; D: TRBD1; size: once; CDR3: CASSLDPGTGYEQYF; DNA: TGTGCCAGCAGCTTGGACCCCGGGACAGGTTACGAGCAGTACTTC
J: TRBJ2-3; V: TRBV5-4; D: -; size: -; CDR3: CASSTFDRTDTQYF; DNA: TGTGCCAGCAGCACCTTCGACAGGACAGATACGCAGTATTTT
J: TRBJ2-7; V: TRBV15; D: -; size: -; CDR3: CATSRATGSEQYF; DNA: TGTGCCACCAGCAGAGCTACAGGTTCCGAGCAGTACTTC
J: TRBJ1-4; V: TRBV5-1; D: TRBD1; size: -; CDR3: CASSFQGDEKLFF; DNA: TGCGCCAGCAGCTTCCAGGGGGACGAAAAACTGTTTTTT
J: TRBJ2-2; V: TRBV27; D: TRBD2; size: -; CDR3: CASSRAGEGTGELFF; DNA: TGTGCCAGCAGTCGAGCGGGAGAGGGCACCGGGGAGCTGTTTTTT
J: TRBJ1-4; V: TRBV27; D: -; size: -; CDR3: CASSLWGDNEKLFF; DNA: TGTGCCAGCAGTTTATGGGGGGACAATGAAAAACTGTTTTTT
J: TRBJ2-1; V: TRBV5-1; D: -; size: -; CDR3: CASSLALASGEQFF; DNA: TGCGCCAGCAGCTTGGCTCTAGCGTCCGGTGAGCAGTTCTTC
J: TRBJ1-6; V: TRBV30; D: TRBD1; size: -; CDR3: CAWSGLGQGIPPLHF; DNA: TGTGCCTGGAGTGGCCTTGGACAGGGAATCCCACCCCTCCACTTT
J: TRBJ2-5; V: TRBV5-1; D: -; size: -; CDR3: CASSFRQETQYF; DNA: TGCGCCAGCAGCTTCAGACAAGAGACCCAGTACTTC
J: TRBJ2-5; V: TRBV2; D: TRBD2; size: once; CDR3: CASRGELAGIQETQYF; DNA: TGTGCCAGCAGGGGGGAACTAGCGGGGATCCAAGAGACCCAGTACTTC
J: TRBJ2-1; V: TRBV6-1; D: -; size: -; CDR3: CASSDLGESWNEQFF; DNA: TGTGCCAGCAGTGATTTGGGGGAGTCTTGGAATGAGCAGTTCTTC
J: TRBJ2-7; V: TRBV10-3; D: TRBD2; size: -; CDR3: CAISESNGRKQYF; DNA: TGTGCCATCAGTGAGTCGAACGGGAGGAAACAGTACTTC
J: TRBJ2-7; V: TRBV6-5; D: TRBD2; size: few; CDR3: CASSYSAGGVFEQYF; DNA: TGTGCCAGCAGTTACTCCGCGGGAGGGGTCTTTGAGCAGTACTTC
J: TRBJ1-5; V: TRBV10-3; D: -; size: -; CDR3: CASSSGDNQPQHF; DNA: TGTGCCTCCTCTTCCGGGGACAATCAGCCCCAGCATTTT
J: TRBJ1-2; V: TRBV4-1; D: -; size: -; CDR3: CASSHTGNRDRPSSF; DNA: TGCGCCAGCAGCCACACCGGGAACAGAGATCGACCCAGCTCCTTC
J: TRBJ1-2; V: TRBV19; D: -; size: -; CDR3: CASSSYDGTAYGYTF; DNA: TGTGCCAGTAGTTCCTACGACGGGACCGCGTATGGCTACACCTTC
J: TRBJ1-3; V: TRBV5-4; D: -; size: -; CDR3: CASSPGRNSGNTIYF; DNA: TGTGCCAGCAGCCCCGGACGGAACTCTGGAAACACCATATATTTT
J: TRBJ2-4; V: TRBV30; D: -; size: -; CDR3: CAWSGNRKAKNIQYF; DNA: TGTGCCTGGAGTGGTAACAGGAAAGCCAAAAACATTCAGTACTTC
J: TRBJ2-7; V: TRBV4-1; D: TRBD1; size: -; CDR3: CASSQEGQGLDPYEQYF; DNA: TGCGCCAGCAGCCAAGAAGGACAGGGGCTGGACCCCTACGAGCAGTACTTC
J: TRBJ2-1; V: TRBV10-1; D: -; size: -; CDR3: CASTRGYNEQFF; DNA: TGCGCCAGCACTCGGGGTTACAATGAGCAGTTCTTC
J: TRBJ1-6; V: TRBV5-4; D: -; size: -; CDR3: CASSLASPSPLHF; DNA: TGTGCCAGCAGCTTGGCCAGCCCGTCACCCCTCCACTTT
J: TRBJ1-5; V: TRBV19; D: TRBD1; size: once; CDR3: CASIQQGARDSNQPQHF; DNA: TGTGCCAGCATCCAGCAGGGGGCGAGGGATAGCAATCAGCCCCAGCATTTT
J: TRBJ1-1; V: TRBV28; D: -; size: -; CDR3: CASTAPGLATEAFF; DNA: TGTGCCAGCACCGCCCCAGGTCTTGCCACTGAAGCTTTCTTT
J: TRBJ2-7; V: TRBV7-9; D: -; size: -; CDR3: CAPYDAYEQYF; DNA: TGTGCCCCCTATGATGCCTACGAGCAGTACTTC
J: TRBJ1-6; V: TRBV19; D: TRBD1; size: -; CDR3: CASSISRDRDSPLHF; DNA: TGTGCCAGTAGTATCAGCCGGGACAGGGATTCACCCCTCCACTTT
J: TRBJ1-3; V: TRBV28; D: -; size: -; CDR3: CASSLYGEYLGQNSGNTIYF; DNA: TGTGCCAGCAGTTTATACGGGGAATACCTGGGACAAAACTCTGGAAACACCATATATTTT
J: TRBJ2-5; V: TRBV10-3; D: TRBD2; size: -; CDR3: CAIASSGSQETQYF; DNA: TGTGCCATCGCGTCCAGCGGGAGTCAAGAGACCCAGTACTTC
J: TRBJ2-2; V: TRBV4-1; D: TRBD2; size: -; CDR3: CASSQGLAGLNTGELFF; DNA: TGCGCCAGCAGCCAAGGACTAGCGGGACTGAACACCGGGGAGCTGTTTTTT
J: TRBJ1-5; V: TRBV19; D: -; size: -; CDR3: CASSLREIQPQHF; DNA: TGTGCCAGTAGTTTGCGGGAAATTCAGCCCCAGCATTTT
J: TRBJ1-5; V: TRBV19; D: -; size: -; CDR3: CASSIAQPNQPQHF; DNA: TGTGCCAGTAGTATAGCACAGCCTAATCAGCCCCAGCATTTT
J: TRBJ1-3; V: TRBV7-8; D: -; size: -; CDR3: CASSAYLLRQLLPGNTIYF; DNA: TGTGCCAGCAGCGCTTACCTCCTTAGACAGCTACTCCCTGGAAACACCATATATTTT
J: TRBJ2-1; V: TRBV5-1; D: -; size: -; CDR3: CASSRDPQTGEQFF; DNA: TGCGCCAGCAGCCGGGACCCCCAGACTGGTGAGCAGTTCTTC
J: TRBJ2-7; V: TRBV5-1; D: -; size: -; CDR3: CASSLGRGLMTYEQYF; DNA: TGCGCCAGCAGCTTGGGACGGGGTCTTATGACCTACGAGCAGTACTTC
J: TRBJ1-3; V: TRBV7-9; D: -; size: -; CDR3: CASSLLRNSGNTIYF; DNA: TGTGCCAGCAGCTTATTGAGAAACTCTGGAAACACCATATATTTT